Included here is one T cell receptor beta chain sequence, with context. Its matching antigen is unknown. A single record per CDR3 protein comes from TCRdb applying MiXCR to the RT-PCR reads. Among 500,000 or so distinct CDR3 sequences listed, about 15% were seen once. The CDR3 covers 14 residues. The ends were cut back, 1 base at V and 4 bases at J, with 13 bases in the middle. Per the germline V gene, CDR1 is DFQATT and CDR2 is SNEGSKA (reference sequence). The entry originates in a study of response to subunit inactivated influenza vaccine. Regarding the study as a whole: Few new T cells, the authors suggested, are recruited by each seasonal influenza vaccination.

The source was CD4+ T cells sorted from PBMCs, collected approximately 25 months after vaccination. The chain uses TRBV20-1 and TRBJ2-5; D might be TRBD2 (6 bases). The receptor was derived from a man aged 45 to 70 who received an inactivated influenza vaccine. The CDR3 DNA sequence: TGCAGTGCTAGAGGCCTAGCGCTGCGAGAGACCCAGTACTTC. Protein product: CSARGLALRETQYF.